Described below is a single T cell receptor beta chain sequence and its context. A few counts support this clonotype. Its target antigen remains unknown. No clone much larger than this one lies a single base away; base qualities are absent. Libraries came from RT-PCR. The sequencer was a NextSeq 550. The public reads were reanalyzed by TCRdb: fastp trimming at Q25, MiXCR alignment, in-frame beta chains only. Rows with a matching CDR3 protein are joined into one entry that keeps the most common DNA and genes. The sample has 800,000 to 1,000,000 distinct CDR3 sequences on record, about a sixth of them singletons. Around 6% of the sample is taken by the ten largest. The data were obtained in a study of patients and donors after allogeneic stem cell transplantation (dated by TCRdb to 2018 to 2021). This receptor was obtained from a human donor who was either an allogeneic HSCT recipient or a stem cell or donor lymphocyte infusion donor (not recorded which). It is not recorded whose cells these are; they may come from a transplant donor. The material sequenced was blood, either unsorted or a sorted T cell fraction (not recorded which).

The CDR3 in this case is CASSVGGGTNTGELFF. The nucleotide sequence is TGTGCCAGCAGCGTAGGAGGGGGAACAAACACCGGGGAGCTGTTTTTT. Recombination linked TRBV9 to TRBJ2-2; matching of 6 bases hints at TRBD1 as the D gene. V is clipped by 0 bases and J by 2 bases, and the sequence between their germline boundaries is 11 bases long. The CDR1 and CDR2 encoded by the germline V gene are SGDLS and YYNGEE. From its cysteine to its phenylalanine, the CDR3 spans 16 amino acids. Here the CDR3 DNA is all that survives: 48 bases in frame from base 1. Extended through the reference TRBV9 and TRBJ2-2 proteins, this CDR3 yields the full variable domain: DSGVTQTPKHLITATGQRVTLRCSPRSGDLSVYWYQQSLDQGLQFLIQYYNGEERAKGNILERFSAQQFPDLHSELNLSSLELGDSALYFCASSVGGGTNTGELFFGEGSRLTVL.